This T cell receptor (beta chain) was identified in a study of cytomegalovirus exposure and HLA in healthy donors. Notes on the study in general: Follow-up analysis seemed to connect common viral pathogens with several of the most significant clusters identified.

As concerns this clone: Its antigen is not known.

Germline V lookup: CDR1 MNHNS, CDR2 SASEGT. V lost 1 base and J lost 5, with 14 bases in between. This CDR3 contains 15 residues. The PCR used 60 Vbeta and 13 Jbeta primers. Here immunoSEQ multiplex PCR was the method, and the copy in TCRdb shows in-frame clones only, minus some. Of 90,000 to 95,000 clones listed, more than 75% are singletons. The rearrangement uses TRBV6-1 and TRBJ1-2; tentatively, D is TRBD1 (6 bases). This TCR derives from a young man in good health and CMV-seronegative. Sequences were obtained from PBMCs. The CDR3 spells CASSEDPTGSYGYTF. DNA of the CDR3: TGTGCCAGCAGTGAAGATCCGACAGGATCATATGGCTACACCTTC.